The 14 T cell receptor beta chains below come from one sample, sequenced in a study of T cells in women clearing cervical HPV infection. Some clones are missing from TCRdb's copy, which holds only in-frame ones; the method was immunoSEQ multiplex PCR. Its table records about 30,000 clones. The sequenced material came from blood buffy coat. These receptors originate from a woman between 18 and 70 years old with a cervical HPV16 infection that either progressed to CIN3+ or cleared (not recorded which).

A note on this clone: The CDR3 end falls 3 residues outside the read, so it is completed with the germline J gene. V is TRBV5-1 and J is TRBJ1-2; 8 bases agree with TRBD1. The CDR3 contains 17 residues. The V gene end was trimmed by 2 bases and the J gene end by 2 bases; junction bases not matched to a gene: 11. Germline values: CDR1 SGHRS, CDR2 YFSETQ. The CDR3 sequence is CASSFPTLGQENYGYTF. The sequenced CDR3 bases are TGCGCCAGCAGCTTCCCCACCCTGGGACAGGAAAACTATGGC.

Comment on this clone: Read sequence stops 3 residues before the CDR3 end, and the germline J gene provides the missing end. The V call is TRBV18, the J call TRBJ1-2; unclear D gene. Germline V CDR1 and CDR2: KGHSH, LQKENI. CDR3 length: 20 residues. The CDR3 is CASSLRSNGLAGPTPSFYTF. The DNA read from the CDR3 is TGTGCCAGCTCACTCAGATCAAATGGACTAGCGGGTCCGACTCCAAGTTTT.

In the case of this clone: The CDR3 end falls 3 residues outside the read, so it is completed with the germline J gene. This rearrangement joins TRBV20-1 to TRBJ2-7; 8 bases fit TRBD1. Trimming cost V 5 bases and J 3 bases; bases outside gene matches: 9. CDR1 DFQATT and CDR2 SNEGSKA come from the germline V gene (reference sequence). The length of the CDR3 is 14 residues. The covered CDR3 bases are TGCAGTGCTCCGCTACCGGGACAGGACTACGAG. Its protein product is CSAPLPGQDYE. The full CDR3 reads CSAPLPGQDYEQYF.

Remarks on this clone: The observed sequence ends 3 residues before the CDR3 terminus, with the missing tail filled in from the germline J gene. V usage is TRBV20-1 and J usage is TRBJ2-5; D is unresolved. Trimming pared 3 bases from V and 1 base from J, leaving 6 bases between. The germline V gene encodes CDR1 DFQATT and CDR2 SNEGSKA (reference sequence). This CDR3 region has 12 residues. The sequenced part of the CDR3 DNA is TGCAGTGCTAGGGGCAGCCAAGAGACC. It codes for CSARGSQET. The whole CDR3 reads CSARGSQETQYF.

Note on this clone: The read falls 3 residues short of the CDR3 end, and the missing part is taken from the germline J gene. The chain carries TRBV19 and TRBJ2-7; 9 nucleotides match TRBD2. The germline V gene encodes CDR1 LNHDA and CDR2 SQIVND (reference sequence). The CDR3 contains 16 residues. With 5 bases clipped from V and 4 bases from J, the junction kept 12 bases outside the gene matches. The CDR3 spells CASSPYWTSEKYEQYF. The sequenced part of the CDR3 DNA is TGTGCCAGTAGTCCCTACTGGACTAGCGAGAAATACGAG.

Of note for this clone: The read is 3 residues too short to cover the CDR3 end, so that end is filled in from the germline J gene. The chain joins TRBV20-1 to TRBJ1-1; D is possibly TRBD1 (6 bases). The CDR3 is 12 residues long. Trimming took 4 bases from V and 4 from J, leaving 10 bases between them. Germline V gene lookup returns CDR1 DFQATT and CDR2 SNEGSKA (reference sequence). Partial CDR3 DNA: TGCAGTGCTACAGGGGTTAGCACTGAA. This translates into CSATGVSTE. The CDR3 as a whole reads CSATGVSTEAFF.

Here the CDR3 reads CASSIRSGEGQETQYF. The covered CDR3 bases are TGTGCCAGTAGTATCCGTAGCGGGGAGGGGCAAGAGACC. J is TRBJ2-5 and V is TRBV19; 8 positions match TRBD2. The CDR3 is cut off 3 residues early in the read; its end comes from the germline J gene. There are 16 residues in the CDR3. Germline CDR1 LNHDA, CDR2 SQIVND (reference sequence). Unmatched junction bases numbered 8, after V lost 3 bases and J lost 2 bases.

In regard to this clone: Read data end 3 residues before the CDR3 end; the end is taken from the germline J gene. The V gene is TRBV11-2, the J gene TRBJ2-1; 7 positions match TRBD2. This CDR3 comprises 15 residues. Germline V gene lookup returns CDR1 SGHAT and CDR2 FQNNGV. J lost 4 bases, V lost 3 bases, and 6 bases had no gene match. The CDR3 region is CASSLGAGFYNEQFF. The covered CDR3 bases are TGTGCCAGCAGCTTGGGAGCGGGATTTTACAATGAG.

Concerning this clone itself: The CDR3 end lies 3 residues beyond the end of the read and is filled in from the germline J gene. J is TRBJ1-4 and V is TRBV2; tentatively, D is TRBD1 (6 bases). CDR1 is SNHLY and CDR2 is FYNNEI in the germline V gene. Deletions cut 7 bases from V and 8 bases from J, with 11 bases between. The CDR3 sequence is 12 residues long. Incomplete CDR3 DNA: TGTGCCAGCAATGGGGGCCGGGAAAAA. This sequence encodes CASNGGREK. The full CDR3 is CASNGGREKLFF.

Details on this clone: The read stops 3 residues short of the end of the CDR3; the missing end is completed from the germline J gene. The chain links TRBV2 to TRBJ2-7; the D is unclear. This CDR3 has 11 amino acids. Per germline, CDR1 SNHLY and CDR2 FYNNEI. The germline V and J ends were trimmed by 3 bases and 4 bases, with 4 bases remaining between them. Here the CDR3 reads CASSDSYEQYF. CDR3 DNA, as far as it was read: TGTGCCAGCAGTGATTCTTACGAG.

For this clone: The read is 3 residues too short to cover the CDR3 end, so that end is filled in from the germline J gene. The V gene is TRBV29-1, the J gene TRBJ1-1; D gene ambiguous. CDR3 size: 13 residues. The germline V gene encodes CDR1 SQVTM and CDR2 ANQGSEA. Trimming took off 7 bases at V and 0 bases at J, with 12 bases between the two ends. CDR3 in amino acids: CSASPGMNTEAFF. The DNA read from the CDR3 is TGCAGCGCCTCCCCGGGGATGAACACTGAA.

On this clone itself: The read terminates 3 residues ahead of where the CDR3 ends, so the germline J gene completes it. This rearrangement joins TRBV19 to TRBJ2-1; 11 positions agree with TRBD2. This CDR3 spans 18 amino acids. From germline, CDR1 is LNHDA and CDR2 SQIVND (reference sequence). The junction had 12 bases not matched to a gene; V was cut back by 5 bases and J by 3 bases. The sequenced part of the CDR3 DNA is TGTGCCAGTAGTTTACCCTGGACTAGCGGGTACTTCTACAATGAG. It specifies CASSLPWTSGYFYNE. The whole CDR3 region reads CASSLPWTSGYFYNEQFF.

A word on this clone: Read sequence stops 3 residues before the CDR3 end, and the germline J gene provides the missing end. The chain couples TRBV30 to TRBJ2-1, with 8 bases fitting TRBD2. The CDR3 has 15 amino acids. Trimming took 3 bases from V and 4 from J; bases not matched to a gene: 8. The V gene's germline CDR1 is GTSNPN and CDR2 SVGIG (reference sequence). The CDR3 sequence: CAWSEASGSYNEQFF. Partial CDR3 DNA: TGTGCCTGGAGCGAGGCGAGCGGGAGTTACAATGAG.

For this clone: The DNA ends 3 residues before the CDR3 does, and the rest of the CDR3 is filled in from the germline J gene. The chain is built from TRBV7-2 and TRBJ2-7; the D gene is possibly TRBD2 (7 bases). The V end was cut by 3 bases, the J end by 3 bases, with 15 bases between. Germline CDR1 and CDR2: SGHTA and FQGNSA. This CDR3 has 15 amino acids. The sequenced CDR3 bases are TGTGCCAGCAGCTTTGGTGGGGGGGGCGGCTACGAG. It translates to CASSFGGGGGYE. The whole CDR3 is CASSFGGGGGYEQYF.